Below, 21 T cell receptor beta chains from the same sample are listed, as sequenced in a study of blood T cells in healthy people across ages. Then a second PCR, running roughly 7 to 11 cycles, was carried out with a sample-barcoded 5' primer and a J-beta primer mix. TCRdb independently ran MiXCR on the 5' RACE reads; one entry per CDR3 protein. The sample lists some 690,000 distinct CDR3 sequences; 22% were seen once. The sequencing sample was made of blood. Receptors originate from a man between 65 and 80 years old in good health.

As DNA, the CDR3 is TGTGCCAGCAGTTTCCGTCGGACTCAAGAGACCCAGTACTTC. Protein: CASSFRRTQETQYF. V usage is TRBV12-3 or TRBV12-4 and J usage is TRBJ2-5; TRBD2 is a possible D gene (5 bases). The CDR3 is made up of 14 amino acids. V dropped 3 bases and J dropped 2 bases, with 10 bases sitting between them.

This clonotype was counted a few times. This sequence joins TRBV20-1 and TRBJ2-7, with D unresolved. Germline lookup yields CDR1 DFQATT and CDR2 SNEGSKA (reference sequence). V was cut by 7 bases and J by 3 bases, with 10 bases left in between. CDR3 length: 11 residues. CDR3 in amino acids: CSVRADYEQYF. CDR3 sequence (DNA): TGCAGTGTACGGGCTGACTACGAGCAGTACTTC.

This chain uses TRBV20-1 with TRBJ1-1, with 7 bases lining up with TRBD1. Trimming at V came to 3 bases and at J to 5 bases, leaving 9 bases not matched to a gene. The CDR3 is 14 amino acids. Looked up from germline, CDR1 is DFQATT and CDR2 is SNEGSKA (reference sequence). CDR3 loop: CSARPGRGNTEAFF. CDR3 bases: TGCAGTGCTAGGCCGGGCAGGGGGAATACTGAAGCTTTCTTT.

Many counts were recorded for this clonotype. This chain connects TRBV5-1 to TRBJ2-7; D is undetermined. This CDR3 has 14 amino acids. The V gene lost 1 base and the J gene lost 0 bases, with 8 bases spanning the gap. CDR1 is SGHRS, CDR2 YFSETQ, per germline. For the CDR3, the DNA is TGCGCCAGCAGCTTGTCGGGCAGCTCCTACGAGCAGTACTTC. Encoded protein: CASSLSGSSYEQYF.

This clonotype was detected only a few times. This rearrangement joins TRBV7-2 to TRBJ1-4; 9 bases match TRBD1. Germline lookup yields CDR1 SGHTA and CDR2 FQGNSA. This CDR3 is 15 amino acids long. The trim removed 6 bases at V and 6 bases at J, leaving 8 bases unmatched. The CDR3 bases are TGTGCCAGCAGGCTCCGGGGACAGGGCCATGAAAAACTGTTTTTT. The encoded protein is CASRLRGQGHEKLFF.

The table lists this clonotype with a few counts. The chain carries TRBV5-1 and TRBJ1-1, with D tentatively TRBD1 (5 bases). The V and J ends lost 3 bases and 4 bases respectively, with 10 bases between them. There are 13 residues in the CDR3. Germline V lookup: CDR1 SGHRS, CDR2 YFSETQ. DNA for the CDR3: TGCGCCAGCAGCTGGGACGAGGGCACTGAAGCTTTCTTT. The encoded protein is CASSWDEGTEAFF.

The chain combines TRBV7-2 with TRBJ2-7; 15 bases are a match to TRBD2. Germline lookup yields CDR1 SGHTA and CDR2 FQGNSA. CDR3 length equals 19 residues. V was pared by 4 bases and J by 1 base, with 11 bases of the junction left unmatched. The chain's CDR3 is CASSSTPGLAGGSSYEQYF. The CDR3 bases are TGTGCCAGCAGCTCTACACCGGGACTAGCGGGGGGATCTTCCTACGAGCAGTACTTC.

This clonotype came up a few times. This chain links TRBV6-1 with TRBJ2-7, with D possibly matching TRBD1 (5 bases). The CDR3 contains 13 residues. Trimming removed 4 bases at V and 7 bases at J, with 14 bases between. From germline, CDR1 is MNHNS and CDR2 SASEGT. The CDR3 DNA sequence: TGTGCCAGCAGTGCTAGAGACAGAAGGGAGCAGTACTTC. This sequence encodes CASSARDRREQYF.

This clonotype occurred a few times. V is TRBV6-5 and J is TRBJ1-2; 7 bases map to TRBD1. Unmatched junction bases numbered 8, after V lost 6 bases and J lost 4 bases. The length of the CDR3 is 14 residues. In germline, CDR1 is MNHEY, CDR2 SVGAGI. CDR3 region: CASRYTRGLYGYTF. In DNA, the CDR3 is TGTGCCAGCAGATATACAAGGGGGCTCTATGGCTACACCTTC.

This clonotype was found a few times. This chain uses TRBV6-2 or TRBV6-3 with TRBJ1-2; a weak D match, TRBD1 (5 bases). This CDR3 has 15 amino acids. Per the germline V gene, CDR1 is MNHEY and CDR2 is SVGEGT. Trimming shortened V by 2 bases and J by 5 bases, and 15 bases separated the two germline ends. CDR3 bases: TGTGCCAGCAGTTACGGGGACGGCGGTCGGTATGGCTACACCTTC. This codes for CASSYGDGGRYGYTF.

This clonotype was observed a handful of times. CDR3 nucleotides: TGTGCCAGCAGTTTCGACTTCTCCGAGCAGTACGTC. The encoded protein is CASSFDFSEQYV. V is TRBV6-2 or TRBV6-3 and J is TRBJ2-7, with D unclear. The CDR3 consists of 12 residues. Germline V CDR1 and CDR2: MNHEY, SVGEGT. V dropped 4 bases and J dropped 6 bases, with 10 bases sitting between them.

This clonotype appeared a few times. The CDR3 protein is CASSRDQIRGNTIYF. CDR3 nucleotide sequence: TGTGCCAGCAGTCGCGACCAGATTCGAGGAAACACCATATATTTT. The chain combines TRBV28 with TRBJ1-3, with unresolved D. With 5 bases removed from V and 4 bases from J, the gap between germline ends came to 15 bases. This CDR3 comprises 15 residues. Germline V gene sequence: CDR1 MDHEN, CDR2 SYDVKM.

The rearrangement uses TRBV24-1 and TRBJ2-1, with a tentative D call TRBD2 (5 bases). The tail of the sequence fits TRBJ2-7 better, so the J call may be wrong. From germline, CDR1 is KGHDR and CDR2 SFDVKD. The CDR3 consists of 16 residues. The CDR3 DNA reads TGTGCCACCAGTGACCCAAGGGAGAGCTCCTACAATGAGCAGTACTTC. This codes for CATSDPRESSYNEQYF.

This clonotype was seen a few times. The J gene is TRBJ1-2, the V gene TRBV4-3, with 7 bases lining up with TRBD1. The CDR3 contains 15 residues. V lost 0 bases and J lost 7; bases outside the gene matches: 8. Germline values: CDR1 LGHNA, CDR2 YSLEER. The CDR3 region has the DNA TGCGCCAGCAGCCAAGACTCGGACAGGTTGGGTGGCTACACCTTC. Its protein is CASSQDSDRLGGYTF.

This clonotype has more than one count but fewer than ten. The chain has TRBV29-1 and TRBJ2-3; 11 nucleotides align to TRBD2. CDR1 and CDR2 from the germline V gene are SQVTM and ANQGSEA. The CDR3 sequence is 14 residues long. The trim removed 7 bases at V and 2 bases at J, leaving 5 bases unmatched. The CDR3 region has the DNA TGCAGCGGGGGACTAGCGGATAACACAGATACGCAGTATTTT. Amino acid sequence: CSGGLADNTDTQYF.

The V and J genes are TRBV3-1 and TRBJ1-2, with TRBD1 matching 8 bases. Germline CDR1 LGHDT, CDR2 YNNKEL (reference sequence). Trimming cost V 0 bases and J 8 bases; bases outside gene matches: 8. This CDR3 is built from 15 residues. The chain's CDR3 is CASSQDRSGGLGYTF. CDR3 nucleotides: TGTGCCAGCAGCCAAGATCGGTCAGGGGGCTTGGGCTACACCTTC.

J is TRBJ1-4 and V is TRBV5-1; D is possibly TRBD1 (5 bases). The germline V and J ends were trimmed by 0 bases and 7 bases, with 10 bases remaining between them. The CDR3 has 14 residues. Germline CDR1 and CDR2: SGHRS and YFSETQ. The CDR3 DNA is TGCGCCAGCAGCTTGGTCACGGGGACTGAAAAACTGTTTTTT. This codes for CASSLVTGTEKLFF.

In its sample, this clonotype was seen a few times. This chain links TRBV20-1 with TRBJ2-5, with D perhaps TRBD1 (5 bases). This CDR3 region has 14 residues. V was pared by 4 bases and J by 1 base, with 13 bases between. CDR1 DFQATT and CDR2 SNEGSKA come from the germline V gene (reference sequence). CDR3 in DNA: TGCAGTGCTAACGCCGACAGCCGCCAAGAGACCCAGTACTTC. The encoded protein is CSANADSRQETQYF.

V usage is TRBV25-1 and J usage is TRBJ1-1, with D hard to call. Germline CDR1 reads MGHDK; CDR2 reads SYGVNS. V gave up 3 bases and J gave up 11 bases, with 13 bases separating them. The CDR3 extends over 12 amino acids. The CDR3 protein is CASSEHTKRAFF. The CDR3 DNA reads as TGTGCCAGCAGTGAGCATACGAAGAGGGCTTTCTTT.

This clonotype was observed at least ten times. CDR3 in DNA: TGTGCCAGCAGCTTAGACAGGGGTGGCGAAAAACTGTTTTTT. Translated: CASSLDRGGEKLFF. This chain uses TRBV7-2 with TRBJ1-4, with 7 bases aligning to TRBD1. In germline, CDR1 is SGHTA, CDR2 FQGNSA. The V and J ends lost 1 base and 8 bases, in that order; junction bases with no gene match: 4. The CDR3 extends over 14 amino acids.

This clonotype was recorded a few times. The chain joins TRBV7-2 to TRBJ2-2; D may be TRBD1 (6 bases). Trimming left V 8 bases short and J 7 bases short, with 11 bases between. Germline assignment: CDR1 SGHTA and CDR2 FQGNSA. The CDR3 consists of 12 residues. The CDR3 reads CASLGGGGELFF. The CDR3 nucleotides read TGTGCCAGCCTTGGGGGCGGCGGGGAGCTGTTTTTT.